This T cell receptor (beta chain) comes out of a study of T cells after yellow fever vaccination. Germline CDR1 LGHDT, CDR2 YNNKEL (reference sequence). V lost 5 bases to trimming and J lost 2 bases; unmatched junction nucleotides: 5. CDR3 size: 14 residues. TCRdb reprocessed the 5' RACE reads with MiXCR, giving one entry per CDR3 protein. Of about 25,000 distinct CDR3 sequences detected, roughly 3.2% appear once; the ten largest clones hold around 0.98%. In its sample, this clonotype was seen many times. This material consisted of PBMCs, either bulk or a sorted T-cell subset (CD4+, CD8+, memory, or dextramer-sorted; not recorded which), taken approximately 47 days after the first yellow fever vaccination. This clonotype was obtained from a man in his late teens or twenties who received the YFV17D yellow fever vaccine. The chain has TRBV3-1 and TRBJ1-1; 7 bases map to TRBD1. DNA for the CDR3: TGTGCCAGCAGCTCCAGACAGGGCAACACTGAAGCTTTCTTT. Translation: CASSSRQGNTEAFF.